This TCR beta chain stems from a study of T cells in Graves' hyperthyroidism and ophthalmopathy. As for the study in general: Pretreatment peripheral blood was obtained at initial diagnosis.

RNA transcripts were the template for amplifying TCR beta CDR3 regions. A first-round RT-PCR of the TCR CDR3 used the HTBI primer set. TCRdb called the multiplex PCR reads again in MiXCR, with one record for every CDR3 protein. The data contain around 600,000 distinct CDR3 sequences, less than 20% of them singletons. This clonotype was seen ten or more times. No ophthalmopathy progression within 18 months constituted stable Graves' hyperthyroidism. Fresh peripheral blood, 10 ml, yielded the PBMCs. Germline-derived CDR1 and CDR2 are SEHNR and FQNEAQ (reference sequence). The CDR3 spans 15 residues. Unmatched junction bases numbered 5, after V lost 5 bases and J lost 2 bases.

The chain has TRBV7-9 and TRBJ2-2; 7 positions match TRBD1. Sequencing input: blood. This TCR came from a woman in her twenties or thirties with Graves' hyperthyroidism. CDR3 DNA sequence: TGTGCCAGCAGCCAAACAGGGGCCAACACCGGGGAGCTGTTTTTT. It specifies CASSQTGANTGELFF.